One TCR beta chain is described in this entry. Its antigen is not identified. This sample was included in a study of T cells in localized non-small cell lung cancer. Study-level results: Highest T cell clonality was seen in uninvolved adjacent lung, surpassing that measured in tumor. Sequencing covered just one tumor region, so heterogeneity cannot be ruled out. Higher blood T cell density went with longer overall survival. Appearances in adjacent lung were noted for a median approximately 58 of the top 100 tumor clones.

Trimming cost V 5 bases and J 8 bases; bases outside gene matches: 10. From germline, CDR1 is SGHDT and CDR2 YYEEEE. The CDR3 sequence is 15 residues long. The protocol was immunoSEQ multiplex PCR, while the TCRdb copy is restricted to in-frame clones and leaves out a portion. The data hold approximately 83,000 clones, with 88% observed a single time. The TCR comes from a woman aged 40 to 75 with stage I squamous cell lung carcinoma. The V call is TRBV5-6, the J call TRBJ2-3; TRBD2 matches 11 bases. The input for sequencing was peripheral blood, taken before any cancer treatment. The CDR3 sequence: CASSGTSGDLGTQYF. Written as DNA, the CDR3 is TGTGCCAGCAGTGGGACTAGCGGAGATTTAGGTACGCAGTATTTT.